This TCR beta chain was identified during a study of neurological immune-mediated disorders. General observations from the study: The study phylogenetically grouped the repertoires of 18 of 34 multiple sclerosis patients into one related-CDR3 cluster, a possible signature. Clinical and MRI features did not associate with the cluster found in multiple sclerosis patients.

5'RACE with 10-nucleotide random UMIs generated the cDNA. Sequencing of 15-18 subjects in each run yielded over 200 million TCR-beta sequences. TCRdb reprocessed the 5' RACE reads via MiXCR and lists one record per CDR3 protein. The repertoire consists of tens of thousands of distinct CDR3 sequences, with 3.5% to 5% occurring once and the leading ten covering under 6.5%. In regard to this clonotype: No antigen is known for it.

Sequencing was done on a sample of PBMCs. The receptor was isolated from a woman aged 55 to 70 with multiple sclerosis.

The CDR3, as DNA: TGTGCCAGCAGCTTAGGGCAGAGGAACACTGAAGCTTTCTTT. Amino acids: CASSLGQRNTEAFF. V usage is TRBV5-6 and J usage is TRBJ1-1; no firm D call. The V gene's germline CDR1 is SGHDT and CDR2 YYEEEE. Trimming removed 2 bases from V and 1 base from J, with 9 bases in between. The CDR3 totals 14 residues. Based on the CDR3 plus reference TRBV5-6 and TRBJ1-1, the full variable domain is DAGVTQSPTHLIKTRGQQVTLRCSPKSGHDTVSWYQQALGQGPQFIFQYYEEEERQRGNFPDRFSGHQFPNYSSELNVNALLLGDSALYLCASSLGQRNTEAFFGQGTRLTVV.